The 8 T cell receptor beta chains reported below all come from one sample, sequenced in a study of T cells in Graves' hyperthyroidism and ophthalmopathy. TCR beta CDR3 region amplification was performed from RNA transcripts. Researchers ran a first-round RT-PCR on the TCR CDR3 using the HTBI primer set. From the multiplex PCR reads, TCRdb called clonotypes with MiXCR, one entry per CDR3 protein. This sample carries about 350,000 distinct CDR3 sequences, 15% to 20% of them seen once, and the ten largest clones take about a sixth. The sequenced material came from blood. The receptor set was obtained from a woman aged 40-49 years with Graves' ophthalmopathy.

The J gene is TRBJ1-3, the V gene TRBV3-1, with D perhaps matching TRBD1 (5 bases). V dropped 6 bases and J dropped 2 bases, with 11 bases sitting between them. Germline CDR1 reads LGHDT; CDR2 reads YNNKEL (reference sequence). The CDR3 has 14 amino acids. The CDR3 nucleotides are TGTGCCAGCAGAGAGCAGGGACCTGGAAACACCATATATTTT. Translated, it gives CASREQGPGNTIYF.

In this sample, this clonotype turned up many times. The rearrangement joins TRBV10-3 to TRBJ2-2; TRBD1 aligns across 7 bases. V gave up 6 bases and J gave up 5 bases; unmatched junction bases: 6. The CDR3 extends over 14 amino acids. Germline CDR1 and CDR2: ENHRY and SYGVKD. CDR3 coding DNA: TGTGCCATCAGCCGGACAGGTTTGACCGGGGAGCTGTTTTTT. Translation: CAISRTGLTGELFF.

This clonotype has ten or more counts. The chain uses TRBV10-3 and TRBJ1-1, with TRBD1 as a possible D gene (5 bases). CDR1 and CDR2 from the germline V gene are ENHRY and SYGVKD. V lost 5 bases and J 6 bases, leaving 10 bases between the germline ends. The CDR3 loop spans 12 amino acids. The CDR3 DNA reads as TGTGCCATCAGTCAGGGAGACCCTGAAGCTTTCTTT. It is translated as CAISQGDPEAFF.

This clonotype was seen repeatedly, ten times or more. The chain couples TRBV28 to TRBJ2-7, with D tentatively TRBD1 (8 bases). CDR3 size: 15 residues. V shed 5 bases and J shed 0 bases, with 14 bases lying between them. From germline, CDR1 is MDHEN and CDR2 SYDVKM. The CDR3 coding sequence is TGTGCCAGCAGTGGGAGCGGGACAGGCTCCTACGAGCAGTACTTC. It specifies CASSGSGTGSYEQYF.

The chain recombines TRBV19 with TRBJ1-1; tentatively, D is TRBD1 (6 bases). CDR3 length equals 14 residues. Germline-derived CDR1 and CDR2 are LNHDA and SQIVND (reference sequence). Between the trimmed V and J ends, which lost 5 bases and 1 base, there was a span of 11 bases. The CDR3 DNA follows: TGTGCCAGTAGTGCCGGGACACAGAACACTGAAGCTTTCTTT. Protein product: CASSAGTQNTEAFF.

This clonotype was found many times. This CDR3 reads CSAIGLISNQPQHF. The DNA of the CDR3 is TGCAGTGCCATTGGACTGATAAGCAATCAGCCCCAGCATTTT. The genes are TRBV20-1 and TRBJ1-5; D remains ambiguous. The CDR3 sequence is 14 residues long. The germline V gene has CDR1 DFQATT and CDR2 SNEGSKA (reference sequence). V lost 6 bases and J 1 base, leaving 13 bases between the germline ends.

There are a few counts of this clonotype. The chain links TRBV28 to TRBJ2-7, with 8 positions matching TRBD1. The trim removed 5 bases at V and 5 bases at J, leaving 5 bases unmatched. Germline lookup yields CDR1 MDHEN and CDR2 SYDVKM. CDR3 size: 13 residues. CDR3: CASSVGTGDEQYF. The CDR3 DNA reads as TGTGCCAGCAGTGTCGGGACAGGCGACGAGCAGTACTTC.

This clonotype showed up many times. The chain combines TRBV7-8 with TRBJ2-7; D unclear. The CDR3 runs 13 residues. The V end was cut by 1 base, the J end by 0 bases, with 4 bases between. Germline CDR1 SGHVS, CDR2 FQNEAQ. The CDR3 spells CASSLGHSYEQYF. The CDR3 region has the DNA TGTGCCAGCAGCTTAGGCCACTCCTACGAGCAGTACTTC.